A selection of T cell receptor beta chains follows, all from one sample in a study of cytomegalovirus exposure and HLA in healthy donors. TCRdb keeps only in-frame clones here, not all; method: immunoSEQ multiplex PCR. The profile covers 150,000 to 180,000 clones, with about four fifths appearing a single time and about 8.3% taken by the ten largest. What was sequenced was PBMCs. These TCRs come from a man aged 30 to 39 in good health and CMV-seropositive. Each CDR3 is given without its conserved first and last residue.

>TRBV28|TRBJ2-7
ASSLGTGPYEQY
>TRBV6-1|TRBJ2-7
ASSRTGSEQY
>TRBV27|TRBJ1-4
ASSNYDRVNEKLF
>TRBV5-1|TRBJ1-6
ASSFEVSYNSPLH
>TRBV2|TRBJ1-5
ASSERGNQPQH
>TRBV5-4|TRBJ2-7
ASSKGTGGQY
>TRBV7-3|TRBJ2-7
ASSPGTGGSYEQY
>TRBV30|TRBJ2-1
AWSELTGGYNEQF
>TRBV4-1|TRBJ2-1
ASSRPGGGNEQF
>TRBV2|TRBJ1-4
ASSGAPTTNEKLF
>TRBV21-1|TRBJ1-1
ASSKPHWDRVMDTEAF